This is a list of T cell receptor beta chains from one sample in a study of cytomegalovirus exposure and HLA in healthy donors. Repertoires were generated with immunoSEQ multiplex PCR, while TCRdb's copy carries only in-frame clones and drops some. The data show 200,000 to 250,000 clones, with approximately 80% seen just once and about an eighth held by the top ten. Sequences were obtained from PBMCs. The source of these receptors is a young woman in good health and CMV-seropositive. CDR3s include the opening cysteine and the closing phenylalanine or tryptophan. A D gene is named only where the DNA matches it firmly.

TRBD1	TRBJ1-1	TRBV7-9	CASSLDRGTAEAFF
TRBD2	TRBJ2-3	TRBV5-1	CASSSGLAGGPGADTQYF
NA	TRBJ2-5	TRBV7-2	CASSFLGRDKWETQYF
NA	TRBJ1-1	TRBV6-5	CASSYGQTNTEAFF
NA	TRBJ1-5	TRBV9	CASSVSGYENQPQHF
TRBD1	TRBJ2-5	TRBV2	CASSANGQGQETQYF
NA	TRBJ2-1	TRBV2	CASARDRGTSDEQFF
NA	TRBJ2-3	TRBV27	CASSIASLSDTQYF
NA	TRBJ1-3	TRBV30	CAWNLGTSGNTIYF
NA	TRBJ1-5	TRBV28	CASRSQYQPQHF
NA	TRBJ1-5	TRBV7-2	CASSFMGRQPQHF
TRBD1	TRBJ1-2	TRBV27	CASSPGQGAVGGYTF
NA	TRBJ2-2	TRBV7-7	CASSPGDTGELFF
TRBD2	TRBJ2-1	TRBV7-2	CASSLMLAGGGHEQFF
NA	TRBJ2-7	TRBV30	CAWSGVQDSFYEQYF
TRBD2	TRBJ2-3	TRBV5-4	CASSGMTSGSRDTQYF
TRBD1	TRBJ1-5	TRBV11-2	CAHTGQGNYSNQPQHF
NA	TRBJ1-5	TRBV30	CAWSEGGGYSNQPQHF
TRBD2	TRBJ2-7	TRBV7-2	CASSLEEGGPYEQYF
NA	TRBJ1-3	TRBV6-5	CASSYSRSGAGNTIYF
TRBD2	TRBJ2-1	TRBV30	CAWSPPTSGIGNEQFF
TRBD2	TRBJ2-1	TRBV7-3	CASSYPTSGNNEQFF
NA	TRBJ2-1	TRBV7-3	CASSFIGNNEQFF
NA	TRBJ2-2	TRBV28	CASSLLSTGELFF
NA	TRBJ1-1	TRBV7-2	CASSLAVELNTEAFF
NA	TRBJ1-4	TRBV5-1	CASSLTGLNEKLFF
NA	TRBJ1-2	TRBV29-1	CSVELSGDGYTF
NA	TRBJ1-3	TRBV7-6	CASSLGLGGNTIYF
NA	TRBJ1-2	TRBV29-1	CSVETRAGYTF
NA	TRBJ1-2	TRBV29-1	CSVRREGYGYTF
TRBD1	TRBJ1-2	TRBV28	CASSLGDRGARGYTF
NA	TRBJ1-1	TRBV7-9	CASSLDEGTEAFF
NA	TRBJ2-7	TRBV9	CASSDPSSYEQYF
NA	TRBJ2-7	TRBV9	CASSKFRDAFVEQYF
NA	TRBJ1-5	TRBV9	CASSVGGASNQPQHF
NA	TRBJ1-1	TRBV29-1	CSVESGDLNTEAFF
TRBD1	TRBJ1-5	TRBV18	CASSQGTATNQPQHF
NA	TRBJ2-2	TRBV12-1	CASSFERGQHTGELFF
NA	TRBJ1-2	TRBV5-4	CASSLEGGRAGNYGYTF
NA	TRBJ2-2	TRBV5-1	CASSLLRGVNTGELFF
NA	TRBJ1-2	TRBV30	CAWGGRGRIYGYTF
NA	TRBJ2-5	TRBV6-1	CASRPQQETQYF